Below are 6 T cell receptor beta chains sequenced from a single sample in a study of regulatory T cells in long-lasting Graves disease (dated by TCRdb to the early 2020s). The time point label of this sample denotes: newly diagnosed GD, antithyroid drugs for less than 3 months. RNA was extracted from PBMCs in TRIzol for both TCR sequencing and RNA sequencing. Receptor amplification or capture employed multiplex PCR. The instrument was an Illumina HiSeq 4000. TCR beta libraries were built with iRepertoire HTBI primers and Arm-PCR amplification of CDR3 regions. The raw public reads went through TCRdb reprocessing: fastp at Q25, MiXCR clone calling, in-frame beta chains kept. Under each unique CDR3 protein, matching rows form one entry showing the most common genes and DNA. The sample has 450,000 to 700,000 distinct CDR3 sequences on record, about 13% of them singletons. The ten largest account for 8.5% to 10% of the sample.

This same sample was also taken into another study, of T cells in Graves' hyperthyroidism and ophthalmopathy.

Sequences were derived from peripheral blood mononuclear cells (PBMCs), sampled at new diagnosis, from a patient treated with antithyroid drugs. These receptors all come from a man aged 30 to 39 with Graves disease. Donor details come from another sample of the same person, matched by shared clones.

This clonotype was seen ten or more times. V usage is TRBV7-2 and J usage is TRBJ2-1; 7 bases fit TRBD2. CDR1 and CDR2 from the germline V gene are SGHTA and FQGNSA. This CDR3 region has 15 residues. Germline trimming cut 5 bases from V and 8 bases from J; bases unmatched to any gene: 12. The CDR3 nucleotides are TGTGCCAGCAGCCCAACGTGGGAGGGCCTCGATGAGCAGTTCTTC. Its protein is CASSPTWEGLDEQFF. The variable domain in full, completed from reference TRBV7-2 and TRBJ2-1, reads GAGVSQSPSNKVTEKGKDVELRCDPISGHTALYWYRQSLGQGLEFLIYFQGNSAPDKSGLPSDRFSAERTGGSVSTLTIQRTQQEDSAVYLCASSPTWEGLDEQFFGPGTRLTVL.

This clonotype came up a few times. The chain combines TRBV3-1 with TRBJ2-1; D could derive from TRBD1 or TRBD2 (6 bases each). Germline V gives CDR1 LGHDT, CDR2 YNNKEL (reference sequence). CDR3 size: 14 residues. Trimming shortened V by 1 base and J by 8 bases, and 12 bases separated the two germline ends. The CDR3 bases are TGTGCCAGCAGCCAAGTTGCAGGGGAGGATGAGCAGTTCTTC. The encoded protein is CASSQVAGEDEQFF.

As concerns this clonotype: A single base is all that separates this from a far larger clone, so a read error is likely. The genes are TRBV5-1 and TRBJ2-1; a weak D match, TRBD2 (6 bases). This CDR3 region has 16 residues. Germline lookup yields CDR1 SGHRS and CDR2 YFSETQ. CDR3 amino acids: CASSLAVGLAINEQFF. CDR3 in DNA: TGTGCCAGCAGCTTAGCGGTTGGTTTGGCTATCAATGAGCAGTTCTTC.

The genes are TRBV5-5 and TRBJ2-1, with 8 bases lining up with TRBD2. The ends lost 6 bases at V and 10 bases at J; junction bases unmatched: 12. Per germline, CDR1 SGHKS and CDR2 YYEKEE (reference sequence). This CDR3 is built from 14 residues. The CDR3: CASNSGLGGGEQFF. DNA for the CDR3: TGTGCCAGCAACTCGGGACTAGGGGGGGGAGAGCAGTTCTTC.

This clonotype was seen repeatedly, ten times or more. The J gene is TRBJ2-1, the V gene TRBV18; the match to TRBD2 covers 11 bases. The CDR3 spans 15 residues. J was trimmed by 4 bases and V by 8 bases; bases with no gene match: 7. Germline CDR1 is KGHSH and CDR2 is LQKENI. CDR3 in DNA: TGTGCCAGCAGCCAAGGACTAGCGGGTTACAATGAGCAGTTCTTC. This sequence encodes CASSQGLAGYNEQFF.

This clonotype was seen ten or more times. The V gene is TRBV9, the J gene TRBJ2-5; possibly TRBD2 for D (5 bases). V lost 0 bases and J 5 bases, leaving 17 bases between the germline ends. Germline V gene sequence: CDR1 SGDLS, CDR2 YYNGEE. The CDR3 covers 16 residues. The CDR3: CASSVGIRPSGETQYF. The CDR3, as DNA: TGTGCCAGCAGCGTAGGGATTCGTCCTTCGGGGGAGACCCAGTACTTC.